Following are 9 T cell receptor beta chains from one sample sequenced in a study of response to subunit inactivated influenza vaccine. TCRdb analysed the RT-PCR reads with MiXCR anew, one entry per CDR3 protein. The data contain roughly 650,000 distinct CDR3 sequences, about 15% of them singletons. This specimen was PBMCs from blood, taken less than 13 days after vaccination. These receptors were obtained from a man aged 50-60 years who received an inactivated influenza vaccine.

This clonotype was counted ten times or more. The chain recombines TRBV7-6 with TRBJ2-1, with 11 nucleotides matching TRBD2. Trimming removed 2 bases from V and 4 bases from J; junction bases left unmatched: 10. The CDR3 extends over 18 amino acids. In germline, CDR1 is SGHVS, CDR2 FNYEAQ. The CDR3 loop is CASSLNLAGGYVYNEQFF. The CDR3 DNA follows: TGTGCCAGCAGCTTAAACCTAGCGGGAGGATACGTATACAATGAGCAGTTCTTC.

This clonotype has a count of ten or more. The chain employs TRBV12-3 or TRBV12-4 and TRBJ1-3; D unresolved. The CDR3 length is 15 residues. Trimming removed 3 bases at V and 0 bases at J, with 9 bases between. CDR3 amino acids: CASSLGRDSGNTIYF. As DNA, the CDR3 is TGTGCCAGCAGTTTGGGAAGGGACTCTGGAAACACCATATATTTT.

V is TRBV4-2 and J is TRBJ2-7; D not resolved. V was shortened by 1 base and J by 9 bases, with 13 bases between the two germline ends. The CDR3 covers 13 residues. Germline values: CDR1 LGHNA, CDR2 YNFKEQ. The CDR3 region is CASSQVLGSWQYF. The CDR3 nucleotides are TGTGCCAGCAGCCAAGTACTCGGGTCATGGCAGTACTTC.

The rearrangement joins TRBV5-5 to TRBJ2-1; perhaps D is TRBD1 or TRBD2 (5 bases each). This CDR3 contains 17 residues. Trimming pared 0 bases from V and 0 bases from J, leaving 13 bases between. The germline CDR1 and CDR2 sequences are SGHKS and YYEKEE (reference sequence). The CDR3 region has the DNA TGTGCCAGCAGCTTGGTCCGAGGGGCCACCTCCTACAATGAGCAGTTCTTC. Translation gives CASSLVRGATSYNEQFF.

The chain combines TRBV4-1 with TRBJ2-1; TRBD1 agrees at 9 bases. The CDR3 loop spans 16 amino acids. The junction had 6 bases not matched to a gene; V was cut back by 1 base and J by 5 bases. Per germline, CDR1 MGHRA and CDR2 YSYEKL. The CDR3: CASSQVGGQGHNEQFF. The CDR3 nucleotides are TGCGCCAGCAGCCAAGTCGGGGGACAGGGCCACAATGAGCAGTTCTTC.

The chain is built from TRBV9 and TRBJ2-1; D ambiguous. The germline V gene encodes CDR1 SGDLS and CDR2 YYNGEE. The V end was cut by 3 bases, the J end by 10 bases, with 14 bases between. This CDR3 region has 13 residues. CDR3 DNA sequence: TGTGCCAGCAGCGGACCCCCAGCAGGCGAGCAGTTCTTC. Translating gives CASSGPPAGEQFF.

The CDR3 bases are TGTGCCAGTAAGATGAGGGTCGACGAAAAACTGTTTTTT. Translated: CASKMRVDEKLFF. The J gene is TRBJ1-4, the V gene TRBV19; no clear D. The V gene lost 7 bases and the J gene lost 8 bases, with 14 bases spanning the gap. The CDR3 extends over 13 amino acids. Per the germline V gene, CDR1 is LNHDA and CDR2 is SQIVND (reference sequence). Looking up the rest from reference TRBV19 and TRBJ1-4 gives the full variable domain: DGGITQSPKYLFRKEGQNVTLSCEQNLNHDAMYWYRQDPGQGLRLIYYSQIVNDFQKGDIAEGYSVSREKKESFPLTVTSAQKNPTAFYLCASKMRVDEKLFFGSGTQLSVL.

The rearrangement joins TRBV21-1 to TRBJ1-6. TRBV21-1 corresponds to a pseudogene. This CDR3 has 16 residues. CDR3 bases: TGTGCCAGCAGCAAAGAGGAACAGTCGTTTAATTCACCCCTCCACTTT. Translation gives CASSKEEQSFNSPLHF.

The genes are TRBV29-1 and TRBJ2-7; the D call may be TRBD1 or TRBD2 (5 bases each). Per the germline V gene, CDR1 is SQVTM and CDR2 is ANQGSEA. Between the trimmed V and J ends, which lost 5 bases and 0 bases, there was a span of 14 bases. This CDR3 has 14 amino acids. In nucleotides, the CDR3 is TGCAGCGTTACCAGGGACGGCAGCTCCTACGAGCAGTACTTC. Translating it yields CSVTRDGSSYEQYF.